These 13 T cell receptor beta chains were all obtained from the same sample, sequenced in a study of blood T cell repertoires in COVID-19. Clones were sequenced by immunoSEQ multiplex PCR, and TCRdb holds only the in-frame ones, with some missing. The sample has over 140,000 clones, roughly 85% seen once; the top ten hold 2.5% to 3%. The sequenced sample was PBMCs or T cells enriched from blood (not recorded which). These TCRs come from a woman aged 45-59 years who had recovered from COVID-19.

The CDR3 DNA sequence: TGTGCCAGCAGCCTTCGACAGAACACTGAAGCTTTCTTT. Translating gives CASSLRQNTEAFF. The chain uses TRBV13 and TRBJ1-1; no definite D call. Trimming cost V 5 bases and J 1 base, with 8 bases left between them. The germline V gene has CDR1 PRHDT and CDR2 FYEKMQ (reference sequence). The CDR3 is 13 residues long. Full variable domain (remainder filled in from reference TRBV13 and TRBJ1-1): AAGVIQSPRHLIKEKRETATLKCYPIPRHDTVYWYQQGPGQDPQFLISFYEKMQSDKGSIPDRFSAQQFSDYHSELNMSSLELGDSALYFCASSLRQNTEAFFGQGTRLTVV.

The chain employs TRBV5-1 and TRBJ1-1; TRBD1 is a possible D gene (5 bases). This CDR3 is 14 amino acids long. Trimming took off 2 bases at V and 0 bases at J, with 8 bases between the two ends. Germline V gene sequence: CDR1 SGHRS, CDR2 YFSETQ. This CDR3 is CASSFGGLNTEAFF. In DNA form, the CDR3 reads TGCGCCAGCAGCTTCGGGGGGTTGAACACTGAAGCTTTCTTT.

This clone has more than one count but fewer than ten. The chain links TRBV4-2 to TRBJ1-1, with D perhaps TRBD1 (5 bases). Germline V gene sequence: CDR1 LGHNA, CDR2 YNFKEQ. The CDR3 has 14 amino acids. Deletions cut 0 bases from V and 4 bases from J, with 9 bases between. This CDR3 is CASSQDRQGTEAFF. Written as DNA, the CDR3 is TGTGCCAGCAGCCAAGATAGGCAGGGCACTGAAGCTTTCTTT.

The table lists this clone with a few counts. V is TRBV6-2 or TRBV6-3 and J is TRBJ2-3, with TRBD2 as a possible D gene (6 bases). Germline V gene sequence: CDR1 MNHEY, CDR2 SVGEGT. The CDR3 totals 16 residues. Trimming pared 0 bases from V and 2 bases from J, leaving 12 bases between. Here the CDR3 reads CASSYSLASFTDTQYF. DNA for the CDR3: TGTGCCAGCAGTTACTCACTAGCTTCCTTCACAGATACGCAGTATTTT.

The CDR3 loop reads CATSDRTRGLRGNEQFF. The CDR3 DNA reads TGTGCCACCAGTGATCGGACACGGGGGTTAAGGGGCAATGAGCAGTTCTTC. The genes are TRBV24-1 and TRBJ2-1; a possible D gene is TRBD2 (6 bases). The CDR3 is 17 amino acids. Trimming pared 3 bases from V and 6 bases from J, leaving 20 bases between. Per germline, CDR1 KGHDR and CDR2 SFDVKD.

The rearrangement uses TRBV11-3 and TRBJ1-1; 7 bases align to TRBD1. Germline CDR1 is SGHNT and CDR2 is YENEEA. The CDR3 extends over 14 amino acids. Trimming cost V 3 bases and J 4 bases; bases outside gene matches: 5. The CDR3: CASSFGQAPTEAFF. In nucleotides, the CDR3 is TGTGCCAGCAGCTTCGGACAGGCGCCCACTGAAGCTTTCTTT.

This clone showed up just once. This chain joins TRBV27 and TRBJ2-5; D might be TRBD1 (7 bases). V was trimmed by 4 bases and J by 5 bases, leaving 17 bases between them. CDR1 MNHEY and CDR2 SMNVEV come from the germline V gene (reference sequence). CDR3 length: 15 residues. The CDR3 DNA sequence: TGTGCCAGCAGTTCGTCTTGGGCAGGGGGGGAGACCCAGTACTTC. Protein product: CASSSSWAGGETQYF.

The V gene is TRBV28, the J gene TRBJ1-3; the D gene is possibly TRBD1 (5 bases). V lost 5 bases, J lost 9 bases, and 20 bases lay in between. Germline V CDR1 and CDR2: MDHEN, SYDVKM. The CDR3 length is 15 residues. The CDR3 DNA reads TGTGCCAGCAGTCCCGGGGACCTGTTGGGAGGCACCATATATTTT. Protein: CASSPGDLLGGTIYF. Drawing the rest from reference TRBV28 and TRBJ1-3, the complete variable domain is DVKVTQSSRYLVKRTGEKVFLECVQDMDHENMFWYRQDPGLGLRLIYFSYDVKMKEKGDIPEGYSVSREKKERFSLILESASTNQTSMYLCASSPGDLLGGTIYFGEGSWLTVV.

The chain has TRBV5-1 and TRBJ2-1, with D possibly matching TRBD1 (6 bases). V lost 4 bases and J lost 0, with 14 bases in between. CDR3 size: 16 residues. Per germline, CDR1 SGHRS and CDR2 YFSETQ. The CDR3 region is CASSISTGSSYNEQFF. The CDR3 region has the DNA TGCGCCAGCAGCATCTCGACAGGTAGCTCCTACAATGAGCAGTTCTTC.

The chain has TRBV5-1 and TRBJ1-1, with D possibly being TRBD1 (6 bases). The CDR3 runs 13 residues. Trimming pared 5 bases from V and 4 bases from J, leaving 12 bases between. Germline loops: CDR1 SGHRS, CDR2 YFSETQ. The CDR3 nucleotides are TGCGCCAGCAGGCCCCACAGGGCCACTGAAGCTTTCTTT. Residues: CASRPHRATEAFF.

The chain combines TRBV10-1 with TRBJ2-2, with D possibly matching TRBD2 (5 bases). CDR1 is WNHNN, CDR2 SYGVQD, per germline (reference sequence). V gave up 3 bases and J gave up 0 bases, with 8 bases separating them. The CDR3 length is 15 residues. This chain's CDR3 is CASSEAAANTGELFF. CDR3 sequence (DNA): TGCGCCAGCAGTGAAGCAGCGGCGAACACCGGGGAGCTGTTTTTT.

The rearrangement joins TRBV9 to TRBJ1-5; D unclear. The germline V gene has CDR1 SGDLS and CDR2 YYNGEE. This CDR3 region has 15 residues. V lost 1 base and J lost 6, with 14 bases in between. The CDR3: CASSVSSGVGQPQHF. For the CDR3, the DNA is TGTGCCAGCAGCGTAAGCTCCGGGGTGGGTCAGCCCCAGCATTTT.

The gene calls are TRBV28 and TRBJ2-7; TRBD1 aligns across 9 bases. V shed 5 bases, J shed 3 bases, and the junction held 5 bases outside the gene matches. The germline V gene has CDR1 MDHEN and CDR2 SYDVKM. The CDR3 contains 14 residues. Here the CDR3 DNA reads TGTGCCAGCAGTCCCCGGACAGGGGACTACGAGCAGTACTTC. Translated, it gives CASSPRTGDYEQYF. Complete variable domain (other parts from reference TRBV28 and TRBJ2-7): DVKVTQSSRYLVKRTGEKVFLECVQDMDHENMFWYRQDPGLGLRLIYFSYDVKMKEKGDIPEGYSVSREKKERFSLILESASTNQTSMYLCASSPRTGDYEQYFGPGTRLTVT.